This is a list of T cell receptor beta chains from one sample in a study of blood T cell repertoires in COVID-19. Sequencing was performed with immunoSEQ multiplex PCR; in TCRdb, only in-frame clones are kept and a portion is missing. This table holds about 230,000 clones, 70% to 90% found once. The source material was peripheral blood. The receptors derive from a man aged 35 to 55 with acute or convalescent COVID-19. Both conserved end residues are part of each CDR3. The D gene is left open where the match is weak. The size of a clone is reported for some rows only, either as once, few or many, or as a class for expanded clones.

J	size	V	D	CDR3	DNA
TRBJ2-7	-	TRBV2	TRBD1	CASSRGQGSYEQYF	TGTGCCAGCAGTCGGGGACAGGGCTCCTACGAGCAGTACTTC
TRBJ1-5	-	TRBV30	-	CAWGERGGLYQPQHF	TGTGCCTGGGGAGAAAGAGGAGGGCTTTATCAGCCCCAGCATTTT
TRBJ1-6	once	TRBV6-2/TRBV6-3	-	CASSYARVNNSPLHF	TGTGCCAGCAGTTACGCCAGGGTTAATAATTCACCCCTCCACTTT
TRBJ1-2	-	TRBV30	-	CAWSVGQNYGYTF	TGTGCCTGGAGTGTTGGGCAGAACTATGGCTACACCTTC
TRBJ2-7	-	TRBV9	TRBD2	CASSPRGGGGEQYF	TGTGCCAGCAGCCCCCGGGGCGGGGGAGGCGAGCAGTACTTC
TRBJ1-1	once	TRBV2	-	CASSSGLYTEAFF	TGTGCCAGCAGTTCGGGGTTGTATACTGAAGCTTTCTTT
TRBJ2-1	-	TRBV5-4	TRBD1	CASSLERRQGEYNEQFF	TGTGCCAGCAGCTTGGAAAGGCGGCAGGGGGAATACAATGAGCAGTTCTTC
TRBJ1-1	few	TRBV2	-	CASSVAERNTEAFF	TGTGCCAGCAGTGTGGCAGAACGGAACACTGAAGCTTTCTTT
TRBJ2-3	-	TRBV24-1	-	CATAGAVEDTQYF	TGTGCCACTGCGGGGGCGGTGGAGGATACGCAGTATTTT
TRBJ1-2	-	TRBV5-1	-	CASSLANPERGYTF	TGCGCCAGCAGCTTGGCCAACCCGGAGCGCGGCTACACCTTC
TRBJ1-6	-	TRBV14	-	CASSQKAESSYNSPLHF	TGTGCCAGCAGCCAAAAGGCGGAGAGCTCCTATAATTCACCCCTCCACTTT
TRBJ1-5	-	TRBV28	-	CASSLKQGRVQPQHF	TGTGCCAGCAGTTTAAAGCAGGGGCGAGTTCAGCCCCAGCATTTT
TRBJ1-4	-	TRBV5-1	TRBD1	CASSWGDGTEKEKLFF	TGCGCCAGCAGCTGGGGCGATGGGACAGAGAAAGAAAAACTGTTTTTT
TRBJ1-2	-	TRBV12-5	-	CASGLGRGGGIGYTF	TGTGCTAGTGGTTTGGGCCGGGGAGGGGGAATAGGCTACACCTTC
TRBJ1-2	few	TRBV6-5	TRBD1	CASSSTDRGRGGYTF	TGTGCCAGCAGTTCCACGGACAGGGGGCGGGGTGGCTACACCTTC
TRBJ2-2	-	TRBV6-5	TRBD1	CASRVGDRVTGELFF	TGTGCCAGCAGGGTCGGGGACAGGGTTACCGGGGAGCTGTTTTTT
TRBJ1-4	-	TRBV7-2	TRBD1	CASSPMTGVEKLFF	TGTGCCAGCAGCCCTATGACAGGGGTTGAAAAACTGTTTTTT
TRBJ2-7	-	TRBV9	-	CASSPSTDVGYEQYF	TGTGCCAGCAGCCCTTCGACAGACGTAGGCTATGAGCAGTACTTC
TRBJ2-2	-	TRBV19	-	CASSMGGQGSANTGELFF	TGTGCCAGTAGTATGGGGGGGCAGGGCTCCGCGAACACCGGGGAGCTGTTTTTT
TRBJ1-2	-	TRBV6-1	TRBD1	CASSDSDRRNYGYTF	TGTGCCAGCAGTGATTCGGACAGGCGGAACTATGGCTACACCTTC
TRBJ1-4	-	TRBV7-9	-	CASSLRSWDKDEKLFF	TGTGCCAGCAGCTTACGGTCCTGGGACAAAGATGAAAAACTGTTTTTT
TRBJ2-5	-	TRBV18	TRBD1	CASSPGTGQETQYF	TGTGCCAGCTCACCAGGGACAGGCCAAGAGACCCAGTACTTC
TRBJ1-2	-	TRBV5-1	-	CASSLSGSSNYGYTF	TGCGCCAGCAGCTTGAGCGGCAGCTCTAACTATGGCTACACCTTC
TRBJ2-5	-	TRBV5-6	TRBD2	CASSEAGGYETQYF	TGTGCCAGCTCCGAAGCGGGGGGATACGAGACCCAGTACTTC
TRBJ1-1	-	TRBV12-2	-	CASRLCLLANTEAFF	TGTGCAAGTCGCTTATGCCTCTTGGCAAACACTGAAGCTTTCTTT
TRBJ1-2	-	TRBV5-1	-	CASSLGTDYGYTF	TGCGCCAGCAGCTTGGGGACAGATTATGGCTACACCTTC
TRBJ2-2	-	TRBV5-1	TRBD2	CASSARPSGDYAGELFF	TGCGCCAGCAGCGCCCGACCTAGCGGGGATTATGCCGGGGAGCTGTTTTTT
TRBJ1-2	-	TRBV11-1	TRBD1	CASSTMGQLYGYTF	TGTGCCAGCAGCACTATGGGACAGCTCTATGGCTACACCTTC
TRBJ1-5	few	TRBV2	-	CASSEGLPGDQPQHF	TGTGCCAGCAGTGAAGGACTTCCTGGAGATCAGCCCCAGCATTTT
TRBJ1-2	few	TRBV15	-	CATSTFGADYGYTF	TGTGCCACCAGCACCTTCGGCGCGGACTATGGCTACACCTTC
TRBJ2-2	-	TRBV5-6	TRBD1	CASSRGQGSLNTGELFF	TGTGCCAGCAGCAGGGGACAGGGGAGCTTGAACACCGGGGAGCTGTTTTTT
TRBJ1-4	-	TRBV19	-	CASNRQTNEKLFF	TGTGCCAGTAATCGACAGACTAATGAAAAACTGTTTTTT
TRBJ2-2	once	TRBV12-3/TRBV12-4	-	CASSLDYRELFF	TGTGCCAGCAGTTTAGACTACCGGGAGCTGTTTTTT
TRBJ1-5	-	TRBV7-9	-	CASSLAAGDQPQHF	TGTGCCAGCAGCTTAGCGGCGGGGGATCAGCCCCAGCATTTT
TRBJ2-2	few	TRBV24-1	TRBD1	CATSDAGGANTGELFF	TGTGCCACCAGTGATGCAGGGGGCGCGAACACCGGGGAGCTGTTTTTT
TRBJ1-1	-	TRBV7-9	-	CASSLGLGQPNTETFF	TGTGCCAGCAGCTTAGGTCTAGGCCAGCCGAACACTGAAACTTTCTTT
TRBJ1-2	-	TRBV11-2	-	CASSLDRGGSGYTF	TGTGCCAGCAGCTTAGATCGGGGGGGCTCTGGCTACACCTTC
TRBJ2-5	-	TRBV5-1	TRBD2	CASSLGTSGGLREETQYF	TGCGCCAGCAGCCTAGGGACTAGCGGGGGTTTAAGGGAAGAGACCCAGTACTTC
TRBJ1-5	-	TRBV28	-	CATQEPSIQPQHF	TGTGCCACCCAAGAACCTTCTATCCAGCCCCAGCATTTT
TRBJ1-2	-	TRBV5-6	-	CASTLNWGDGYTF	TGTGCCAGCACCTTGAACTGGGGCGATGGCTACACCTTC
TRBJ2-7	once	TRBV3-1/TRBV3-2	TRBD1	CASSQGTGVGEQYF	TGTGCCAGCAGCCAAGGTACAGGGGTAGGCGAGCAGTACTTC
TRBJ1-1	-	TRBV2	TRBD1	CASRQGAGVNTEAFF	TGTGCCAGCAGACAGGGGGCCGGGGTGAACACTGAAGCTTTCTTT
TRBJ1-1	few	TRBV7-8	TRBD1	CASRKDRGRAEAFF	TGTGCCAGCAGGAAAGACAGGGGCAGGGCTGAAGCTTTCTTT
TRBJ1-2	-	TRBV4-2	TRBD1	CASSRQGVETNYGYTF	TGTGCCAGCAGCCGACAGGGGGTAGAGACGAACTATGGCTACACCTTC
TRBJ2-1	-	TRBV6-2/TRBV6-3	-	CASSPSRQGGLEQFF	TGTGCCAGCAGCCCCTCCAGACAGGGAGGCTTGGAGCAGTTCTTC
TRBJ1-3	-	TRBV2	TRBD1	CASSPTGVGNTIYF	TGTGCCAGCAGCCCGACAGGGGTCGGAAACACCATATATTTT
TRBJ2-7	-	TRBV5-1	-	CASRSAPTDYEQYF	TGCGCCAGCAGATCGGCGCCGACAGACTACGAGCAGTACTTC
TRBJ1-4	-	TRBV28	-	CASSSKTWGGRLATNEKLFF	TGTGCCAGCAGTTCAAAAACCTGGGGGGGCAGATTGGCAACTAATGAAAAACTGTTTTTT
TRBJ2-3	-	TRBV11-2	TRBD2	CASSPPTSGVGTQYF	TGTGCCAGCAGCCCACCGACTAGCGGGGTGGGTACGCAGTATTTT
TRBJ1-1	-	TRBV5-1	TRBD1	CASSPPGQAAFF	TGCGCCAGCAGCCCACCTGGACAGGCAGCTTTCTTT
TRBJ1-1	-	TRBV2	TRBD1	CASSEEQGDTEAFF	TGTGCCAGCAGTGAGGAACAGGGGGACACTGAAGCTTTCTTT
TRBJ1-3	-	TRBV11-2	-	CASSLARRGAANTIYF	TGTGCCAGCAGCTTAGCCCGGCGGGGGGCTGCTAACACCATATATTTT
TRBJ2-1	few	TRBV2	TRBD1	CASNMGQGAYNEQFF	TGTGCCAGCAACATGGGACAGGGGGCTTACAATGAGCAGTTCTTC